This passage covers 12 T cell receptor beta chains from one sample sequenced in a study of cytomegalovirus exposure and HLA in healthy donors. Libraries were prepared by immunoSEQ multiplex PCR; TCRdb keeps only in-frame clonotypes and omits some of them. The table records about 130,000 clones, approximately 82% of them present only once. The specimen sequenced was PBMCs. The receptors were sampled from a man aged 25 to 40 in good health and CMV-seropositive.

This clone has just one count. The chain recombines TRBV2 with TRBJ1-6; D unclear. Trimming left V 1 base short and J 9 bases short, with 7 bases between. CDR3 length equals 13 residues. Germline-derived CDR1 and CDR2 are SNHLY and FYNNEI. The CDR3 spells CASSEDFSSPLHF. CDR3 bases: TGTGCCAGCAGTGAAGATTTCAGTTCACCCCTCCACTTT.

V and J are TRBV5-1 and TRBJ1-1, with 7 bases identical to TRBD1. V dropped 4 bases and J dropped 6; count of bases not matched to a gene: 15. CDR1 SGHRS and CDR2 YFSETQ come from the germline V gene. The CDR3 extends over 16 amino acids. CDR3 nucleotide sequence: TGCGCCAGCAGCCTGGACCAGGCAGGGGGTGTCTCTGAAGCTTTCTTT. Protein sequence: CASSLDQAGGVSEAFF.

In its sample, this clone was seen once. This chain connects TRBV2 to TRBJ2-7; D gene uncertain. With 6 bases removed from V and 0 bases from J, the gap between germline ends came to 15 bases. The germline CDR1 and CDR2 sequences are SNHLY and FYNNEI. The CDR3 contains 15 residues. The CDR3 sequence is CASSQADAFSYEQYF. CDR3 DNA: TGTGCCAGCAGCCAGGCAGACGCGTTCTCCTACGAGCAGTACTTC.

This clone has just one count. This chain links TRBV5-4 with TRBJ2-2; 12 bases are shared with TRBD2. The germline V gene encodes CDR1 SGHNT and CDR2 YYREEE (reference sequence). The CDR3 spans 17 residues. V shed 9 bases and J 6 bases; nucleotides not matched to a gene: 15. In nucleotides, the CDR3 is TGTGCCATCCCGACCGCTAGCGGGGGGGTCACCCCCGGGGAGCTGTTTTTT. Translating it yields CAIPTASGGVTPGELFF. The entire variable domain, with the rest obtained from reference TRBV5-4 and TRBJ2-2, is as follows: ETGVTQSPTHLIKTRGQQVTLRCSSQSGHNTVSWYQQALGQGPQFIFQYYREEENGRGNFPPRFSGLQFPNYSSELNVNALELDDSALYLCAIPTASGGVTPGELFFGEGSRLTVL.

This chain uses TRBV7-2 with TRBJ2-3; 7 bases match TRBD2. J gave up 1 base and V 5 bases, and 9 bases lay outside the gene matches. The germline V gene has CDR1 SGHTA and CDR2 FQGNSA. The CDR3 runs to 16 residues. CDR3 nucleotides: TGTGCCAGCAGCAAGGCAGCGACTAGCCGCACAGATACGCAGTATTTT. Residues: CASSKAATSRTDTQYF. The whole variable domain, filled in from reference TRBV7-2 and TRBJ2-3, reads GAGVSQSPSNKVTEKGKDVELRCDPISGHTALYWYRQSLGQGLEFLIYFQGNSAPDKSGLPSDRFSAERTGGSVSTLTIQRTQQEDSAVYLCASSKAATSRTDTQYFGPGTRLTVL.

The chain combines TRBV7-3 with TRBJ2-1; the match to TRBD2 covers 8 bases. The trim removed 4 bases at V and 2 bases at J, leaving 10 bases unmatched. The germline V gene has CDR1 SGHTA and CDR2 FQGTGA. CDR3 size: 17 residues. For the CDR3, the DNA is TGTGCCAGCAGCTCCCAAGGTGGTAGCGGGGCCTACAATGAGCAGTTCTTC. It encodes CASSSQGGSGAYNEQFF.

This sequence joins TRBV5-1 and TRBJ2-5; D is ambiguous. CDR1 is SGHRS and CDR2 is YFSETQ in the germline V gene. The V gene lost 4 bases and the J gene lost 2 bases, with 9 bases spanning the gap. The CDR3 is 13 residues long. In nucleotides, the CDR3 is TGCGCCAGCAGCCGAACATATCAAGAGACCCAGTACTTC. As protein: CASSRTYQETQYF.

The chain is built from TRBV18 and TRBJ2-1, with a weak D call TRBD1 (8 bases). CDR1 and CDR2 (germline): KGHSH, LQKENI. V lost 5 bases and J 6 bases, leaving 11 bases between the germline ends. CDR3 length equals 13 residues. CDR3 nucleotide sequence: TGTGCCAGCTCAAGCGGGACAGGCAATGAGCAGTTCTTC. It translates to CASSSGTGNEQFF.

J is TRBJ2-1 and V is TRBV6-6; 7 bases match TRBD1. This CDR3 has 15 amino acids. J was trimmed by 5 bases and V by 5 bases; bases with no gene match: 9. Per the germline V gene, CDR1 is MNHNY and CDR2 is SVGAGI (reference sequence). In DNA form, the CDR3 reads TGTGCCAGCAGTGAGTATAGGGGACAGAACAATGAGCAGTTCTTC. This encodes CASSEYRGQNNEQFF.

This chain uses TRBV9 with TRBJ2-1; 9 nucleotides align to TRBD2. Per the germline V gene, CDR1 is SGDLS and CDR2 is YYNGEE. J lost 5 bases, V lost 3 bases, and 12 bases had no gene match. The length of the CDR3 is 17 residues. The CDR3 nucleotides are TGTGCCAGCAGCGCCAGCGGGAGGACCTGCTACAACAATGAGCAGTTCTTC. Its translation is CASSASGRTCYNNEQFF.

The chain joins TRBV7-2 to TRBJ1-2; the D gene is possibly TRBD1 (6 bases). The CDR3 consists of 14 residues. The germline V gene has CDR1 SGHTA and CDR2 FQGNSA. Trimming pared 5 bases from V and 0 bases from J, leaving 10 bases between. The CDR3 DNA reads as TGTGCCAGCAGCCCCGACAGGTCTAACTATGGCTACACCTTC. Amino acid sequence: CASSPDRSNYGYTF.

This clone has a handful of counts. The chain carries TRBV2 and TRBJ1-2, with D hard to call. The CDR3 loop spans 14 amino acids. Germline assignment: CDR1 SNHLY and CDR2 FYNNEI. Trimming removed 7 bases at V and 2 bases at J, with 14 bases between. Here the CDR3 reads CASTLDSPNYGYTF. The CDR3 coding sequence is TGTGCCAGCACCCTCGACTCTCCCAACTATGGCTACACCTTC.